This T cell receptor (beta chain) was sequenced for a study of memory B cells and T cells in multiple sclerosis. Whole-study findings and limits: Compartments had unequal clone-set sizes, affecting shared clonotype counts.

Data came from immunoSEQ multiplex PCR; TCRdb stores just in-frame clones and leaves some out. The sample records approximately 30,000 clones, about 82% being singletons. Separate sequencing covered autoproliferating (CFSE-dim) and non-proliferating (CFSE-high) T cells from stimulus-free culture. Replicate wells were pooled after around seven days of stimulus-free culture of 5x10^7 CFSE-labeled PBMCs. Without exogenous stimuli, roughly 0.49 uM CFSE-labeled PBMCs were cultured serum-free. In regard to this clone: What it recognizes is unknown.

The specimen was PBMCs from blood kept in culture. This receptor was taken from a human donor with multiple sclerosis.

The CDR3 DNA is TGTGCCAGCAGCGTAGCGAGCAGGGGGAGCACAGATACGCAGTATTTT. Translation: CASSVASRGSTDTQYF. The chain employs TRBV9 and TRBJ2-3, with 7 positions matching TRBD1. With V trimmed by 0 bases and J by 0 bases, 4 bases remained unmatched. In germline, CDR1 is SGDLS, CDR2 YYNGEE. The CDR3 is made up of 16 amino acids. The entire variable domain, with the rest obtained from reference TRBV9 and TRBJ2-3, is as follows: DSGVTQTPKHLITATGQRVTLRCSPRSGDLSVYWYQQSLDQGLQFLIQYYNGEERAKGNILERFSAQQFPDLHSELNLSSLELGDSALYFCASSVASRGSTDTQYFGPGTRLTVL.